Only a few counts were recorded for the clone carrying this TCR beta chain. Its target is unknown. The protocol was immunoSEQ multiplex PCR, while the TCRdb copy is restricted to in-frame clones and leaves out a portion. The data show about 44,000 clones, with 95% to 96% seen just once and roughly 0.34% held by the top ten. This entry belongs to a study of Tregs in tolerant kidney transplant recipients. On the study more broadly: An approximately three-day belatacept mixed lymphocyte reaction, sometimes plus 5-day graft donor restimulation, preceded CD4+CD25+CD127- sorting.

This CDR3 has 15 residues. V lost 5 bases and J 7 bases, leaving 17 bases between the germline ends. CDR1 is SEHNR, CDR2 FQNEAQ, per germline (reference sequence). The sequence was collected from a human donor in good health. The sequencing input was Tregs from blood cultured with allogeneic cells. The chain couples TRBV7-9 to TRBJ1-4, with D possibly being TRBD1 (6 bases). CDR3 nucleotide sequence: TGTGCCAGCAGCCTCGCAGGAGGGGGAGGTGAAAAACTGTTTTTT. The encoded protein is CASSLAGGGGEKLFF.